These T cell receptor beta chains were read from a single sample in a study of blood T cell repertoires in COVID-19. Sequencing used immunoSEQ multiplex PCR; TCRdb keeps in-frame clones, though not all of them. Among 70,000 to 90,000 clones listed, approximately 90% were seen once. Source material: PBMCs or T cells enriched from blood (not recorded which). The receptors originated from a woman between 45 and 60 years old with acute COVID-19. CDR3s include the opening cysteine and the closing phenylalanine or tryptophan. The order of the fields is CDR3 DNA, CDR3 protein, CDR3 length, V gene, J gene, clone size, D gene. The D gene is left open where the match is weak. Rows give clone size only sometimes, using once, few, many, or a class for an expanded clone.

TGTGCCAGCAGTCCCTTTAGACAGTCCCGCGCGAACACCGGGGAGCTGTTTTTT	CASSPFRQSRANTGELFF	18	TRBV28	TRBJ2-2	.	.
TGTGCCAGCTCACCACCTTTTTTACAGGGAACTGAAGCTTTCTTT	CASSPPFLQGTEAFF	15	TRBV18	TRBJ1-1	once	.
TGCGCCAGCAGCCCCCGGGGGGGTATCAGCGCTGAAGCTTTCTTT	CASSPRGGISAEAFF	15	TRBV4-1	TRBJ1-1	.	.
TGTGCCAGCAGCTTTCGACAGGGGGACCACGAGCAGTACTTC	CASSFRQGDHEQYF	14	TRBV7-8	TRBJ2-7	.	TRBD1
TGTGCCACCAGTGATTCACAATCAGGGACTAGCGGGAGGGCCACGGCTCCGCAGTTCTTC	CATSDSQSGTSGRATAPQFF	20	TRBV24-1	TRBJ2-1	.	TRBD2
TGTGCCAGCAGCCCCGGGGGAGGCGGGAGGGTTTTTTACGAGCAGTACTTC	CASSPGGGGRVFYEQYF	17	TRBV7-2	TRBJ2-7	.	TRBD2
TGTGCCAGCTCACCCCTATCAGATACGCAGTATTTT	CASSPLSDTQYF	12	TRBV18	TRBJ2-3	.	.
TGTGCCACCAGCAGAGATACGGCTAGCGGGAGATTATCCAATGAGCAGTTCTTC	CATSRDTASGRLSNEQFF	18	TRBV15	TRBJ2-1	.	TRBD2
TGTGCCAGCAGCCCCCAGGGACAGAGCAATCAGCCCCAGCATTTT	CASSPQGQSNQPQHF	15	TRBV9	TRBJ1-5	.	TRBD1
TGTGCCAGCAGCCAAAATTTCGGGGGTTCACCCCTCCACTTT	CASSQNFGGSPLHF	14	TRBV14	TRBJ1-6	.	.
TGTGCCAGCAGCTTGACGGACAACTCCTACGAGCAGTACTTC	CASSLTDNSYEQYF	14	TRBV5-6	TRBJ2-7	few	.
TGTGCCAGCAGCGTAGGCCCTCATGCCCAGGGCTCTGGAAACACCATATATTTT	CASSVGPHAQGSGNTIYF	18	TRBV9	TRBJ1-3	.	.
TGTGCCAGCACCATAGATCTCCCTAATTCACCCCTCCACTTT	CASTIDLPNSPLHF	14	TRBV28	TRBJ1-6	.	.
TGCACGGCGGCGGCGGGGGAGAACACCGGGGAGCTGTTTTTT	CTAAAGENTGELFF	14	TRBV1	TRBJ2-2	few	.
TGTGCCAGCAGTAGCACCAGGGAAGCTTTCTTT	CASSSTREAFF	11	TRBV6-5	TRBJ1-1	few	.
TGTGCCAGCAGTGACGGGTTATGGGTCTATGGCTACACCTTC	CASSDGLWVYGYTF	14	TRBV6-1	TRBJ1-2	.	.
TGTGCCAGCAGCTTAGGCCCGAGGACAGGGGGCGATGGAAACACCATATATTTT	CASSLGPRTGGDGNTIYF	18	TRBV7-6	TRBJ1-3	once	TRBD1
TGTGCCAGCACCCCAGGCCACTATGGCTACACCTTC	CASTPGHYGYTF	12	TRBV7-2	TRBJ1-2	.	.
TGTGCCAGCAGCTTAGATTTTTCAGGGGGAAACACCATATATTTT	CASSLDFSGGNTIYF	15	TRBV11-2	TRBJ1-3	.	.
TGTGCCACCAGAACCCGACAGGGGGGTTCACCCCTCCACTTT	CATRTRQGGSPLHF	14	TRBV15	TRBJ1-6	.	TRBD1
TGTGCCAGCAGCCAACAGGGGAACACTGAAGCTTTCTTT	CASSQQGNTEAFF	13	TRBV7-9	TRBJ1-1	.	.
TGTGCCAGCAGTTCCGTACAGGGTGGACGAAAACTGTTTTTT	CASSSVQGGRKLFF	14	TRBV27	TRBJ1-4	.	.
TGTGCCAGCAGCCAAATACTAGCGGGAGATGCTGAGCAGTTCTTC	CASSQILAGDAEQFF	15	TRBV11-3	TRBJ2-1	.	TRBD2
TGTGCCAGCAATCCCGGGACAGGGACAGATACGCAGTATTTT	CASNPGTGTDTQYF	14	TRBV6-5	TRBJ2-3	few	TRBD1
TGTGCCAGCAGCCTCACGGGACAGACTGACAATGAGCAGTTCTTC	CASSLTGQTDNEQFF	15	TRBV11-2	TRBJ2-1	once	TRBD1
TGTGCCAGCACTCGTGTGGGAGGGGCAGCCTACGAGCAGTACTTC	CASTRVGGAAYEQYF	15	TRBV6-5	TRBJ2-7	.	TRBD2
TGTGCCAGCAGCTTGACAGGATTAAACTATGGCTACACCTTC	CASSLTGLNYGYTF	14	TRBV6-2/TRBV6-3	TRBJ1-2	few	.
TGTGCCAGCAGCGCGGACAGGGGGGTGGTAGAGACCCAGTACTTC	CASSADRGVVETQYF	15	TRBV11-2	TRBJ2-5	.	TRBD1
TGTGCCTACTTCGCGAGGGCTTCAGATACGCAGTATTTT	CAYFARASDTQYF	13	TRBV30	TRBJ2-3	.	.
TGTGCCAGCAGCGGAGAGGAGACCCAGTACTTC	CASSGEETQYF	11	TRBV2	TRBJ2-5	.	.
TGCGCCAGCAGCCCTCAAGCGGGAGTCAGCCAGACCCAGTACTTC	CASSPQAGVSQTQYF	15	TRBV4-1	TRBJ2-5	.	TRBD2
TGTGCCAGCAGTAGGGGACAGGACTTTTTGGGCTACACCTTC	CASSRGQDFLGYTF	14	TRBV27	TRBJ1-2	.	TRBD1
TGTGCCAGTAACCGACGGGATAGCAATCAGCCCCAGCATTTT	CASNRRDSNQPQHF	14	TRBV19	TRBJ1-5	.	.
TGTGCCAGCAGCTTGAGGGAGGGATCGGCAGATACGCAGTATTTT	CASSLREGSADTQYF	15	TRBV7-2	TRBJ2-3	.	TRBD2
TGTGCCAGCAGCCCCCGGGATGCTGGCAACTATGGCTACACCTTC	CASSPRDAGNYGYTF	15	TRBV6-6	TRBJ1-2	once	.
TGTGCCAGCAGCTTAGGCGCCGGAGATACGCAGTATTTT	CASSLGAGDTQYF	13	TRBV13	TRBJ2-3	.	.
TGTGCCAGCAGCGCCTCTCCCAGGGGGGTTCCCGGGGAGCTGTTTTTT	CASSASPRGVPGELFF	16	TRBV9	TRBJ2-2	.	.
TGTGCCAGCAGCTTAGAACAGGCCCTTTACAATGAGCAGTTCTTC	CASSLEQALYNEQFF	15	TRBV11-3	TRBJ2-1	.	.
TGTGCCAGCAGTGACGGAGACAGGGGGCCCCGGCAGCAGTTCTTC	CASSDGDRGPRQQFF	15	TRBV2	TRBJ2-1	.	TRBD1
TGTGCCAGCAGCCAAGATATTCTGGCGGGGGAACAGGGGGCGGATGGCTACACCTTC	CASSQDILAGEQGADGYTF	19	TRBV4-2	TRBJ1-2	.	TRBD1
TGTGCCAGTAGCAGGGACAGGAAAAACACCATATATTTT	CASSRDRKNTIYF	13	TRBV19	TRBJ1-3	.	TRBD1
TGTGCCAGCAGCTTAGATGACAGGGGAGGGTACGAGCAGTACTTC	CASSLDDRGGYEQYF	15	TRBV11-2	TRBJ2-7	.	.